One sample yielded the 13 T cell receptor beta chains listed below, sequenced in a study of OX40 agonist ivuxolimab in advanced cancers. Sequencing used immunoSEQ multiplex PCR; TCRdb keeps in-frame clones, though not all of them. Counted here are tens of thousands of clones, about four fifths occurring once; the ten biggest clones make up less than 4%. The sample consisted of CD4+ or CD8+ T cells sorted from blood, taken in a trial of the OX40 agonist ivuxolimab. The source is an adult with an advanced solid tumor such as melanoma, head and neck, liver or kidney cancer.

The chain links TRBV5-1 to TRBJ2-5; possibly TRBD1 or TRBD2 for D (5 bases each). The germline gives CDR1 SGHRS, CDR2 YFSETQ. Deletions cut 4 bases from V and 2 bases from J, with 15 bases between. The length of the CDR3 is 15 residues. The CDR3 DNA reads TGCGCCAGCAGCCCATCCGGGACGGTACAAGAGACCCAGTACTTC. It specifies CASSPSGTVQETQYF.

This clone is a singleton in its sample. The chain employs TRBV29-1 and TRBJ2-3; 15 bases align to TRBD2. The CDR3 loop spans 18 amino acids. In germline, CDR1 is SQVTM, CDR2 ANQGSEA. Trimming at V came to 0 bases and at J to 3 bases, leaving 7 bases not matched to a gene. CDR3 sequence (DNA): TGCAGCGTTGAAGATCGGACTAGCGGGGGGGCCAGAACAGATACGCAGTATTTT. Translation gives CSVEDRTSGGARTDTQYF.

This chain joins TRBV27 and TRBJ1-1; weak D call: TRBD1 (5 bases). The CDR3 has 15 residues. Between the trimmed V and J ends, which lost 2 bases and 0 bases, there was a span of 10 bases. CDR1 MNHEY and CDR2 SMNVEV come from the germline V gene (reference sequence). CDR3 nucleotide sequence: TGTGCCAGCAGTTTACTGAGGGGATTGAACACTGAAGCTTTCTTT. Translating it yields CASSLLRGLNTEAFF.

CDR3 DNA: TGTGCCAGCAGCGTAGCTGACGGAGCCTCCTATGGCTACACCTTC. Amino acid sequence: CASSVADGASYGYTF. This sequence joins TRBV9 and TRBJ1-2; D ambiguous. V lost 0 bases, J lost 4 bases, and 13 bases lay in between. CDR3 length: 15 residues. Germline CDR1 and CDR2: SGDLS and YYNGEE.

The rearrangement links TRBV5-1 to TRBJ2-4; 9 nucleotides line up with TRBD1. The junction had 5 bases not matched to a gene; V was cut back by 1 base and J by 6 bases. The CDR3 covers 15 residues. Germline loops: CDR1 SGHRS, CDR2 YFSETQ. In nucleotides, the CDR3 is TGCGCCAGCAGCTTGATGGGACAGGGAACAAACATTCAGTACTTC. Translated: CASSLMGQGTNIQYF.

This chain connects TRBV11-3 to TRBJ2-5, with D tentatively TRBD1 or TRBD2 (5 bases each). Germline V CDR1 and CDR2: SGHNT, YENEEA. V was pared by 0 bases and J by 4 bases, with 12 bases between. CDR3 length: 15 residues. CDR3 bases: TGTGCCAGCAGCTTAGAGTGGGGGTCCGGAGAGACCCAGTACTTC. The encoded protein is CASSLEWGSGETQYF.

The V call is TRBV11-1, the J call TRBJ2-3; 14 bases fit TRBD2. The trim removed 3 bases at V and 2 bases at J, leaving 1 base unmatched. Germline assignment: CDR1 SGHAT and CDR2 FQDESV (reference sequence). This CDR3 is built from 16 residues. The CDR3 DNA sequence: TGTGCCAGCAGCTTGGGACTAGCGGGGGACACAGATACGCAGTATTTT. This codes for CASSLGLAGDTDTQYF. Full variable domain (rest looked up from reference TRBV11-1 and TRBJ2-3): EAEVAQSPRYKITEKSQAVAFWCDPISGHATLYWYRQILGQGPELLVQFQDESVVDDSQLPKDRFSAERLKGVDSTLKIQPAELGDSAMYLCASSLGLAGDTDTQYFGPGTRLTVL.

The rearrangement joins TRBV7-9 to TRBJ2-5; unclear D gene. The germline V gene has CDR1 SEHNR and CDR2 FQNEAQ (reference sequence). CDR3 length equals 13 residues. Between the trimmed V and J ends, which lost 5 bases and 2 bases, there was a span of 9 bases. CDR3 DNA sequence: TGTGCCAGCAGCATCCATAGTCAAGAGACCCAGTACTTC. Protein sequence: CASSIHSQETQYF.

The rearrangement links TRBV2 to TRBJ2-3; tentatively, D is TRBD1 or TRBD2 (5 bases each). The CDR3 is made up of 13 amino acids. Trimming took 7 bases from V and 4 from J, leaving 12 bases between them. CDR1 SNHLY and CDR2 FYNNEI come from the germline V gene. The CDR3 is CASKAGTADTQYF. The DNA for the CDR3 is TGTGCCAGCAAGGCAGGGACGGCAGATACGCAGTATTTT.

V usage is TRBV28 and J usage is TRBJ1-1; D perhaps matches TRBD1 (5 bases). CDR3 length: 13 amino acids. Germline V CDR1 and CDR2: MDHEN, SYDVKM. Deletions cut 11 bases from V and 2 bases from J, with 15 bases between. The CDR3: CASMFRVNTEAFF. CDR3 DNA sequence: TGTGCCTCGATGTTCAGGGTTAACACTGAAGCTTTCTTT.

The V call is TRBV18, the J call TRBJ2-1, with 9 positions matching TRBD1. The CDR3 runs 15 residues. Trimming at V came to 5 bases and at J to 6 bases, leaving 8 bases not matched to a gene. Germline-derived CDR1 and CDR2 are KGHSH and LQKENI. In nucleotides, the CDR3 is TGTGCCAGCTCATCAAGGACAGGGGCGGGCAATGAGCAGTTCTTC. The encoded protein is CASSSRTGAGNEQFF.

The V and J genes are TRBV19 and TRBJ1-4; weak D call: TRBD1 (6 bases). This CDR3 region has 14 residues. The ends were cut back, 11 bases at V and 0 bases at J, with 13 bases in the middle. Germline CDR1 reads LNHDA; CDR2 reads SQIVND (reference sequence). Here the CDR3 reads CASTRGTTNEKLFF. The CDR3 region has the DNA TGTGCCTCCACCAGGGGTACAACTAATGAAAAACTGTTTTTT. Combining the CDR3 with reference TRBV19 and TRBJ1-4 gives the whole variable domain DGGITQSPKYLFRKEGQNVTLSCEQNLNHDAMYWYRQDPGQGLRLIYYSQIVNDFQKGDIAEGYSVSREKKESFPLTVTSAQKNPTAFYLCASTRGTTNEKLFFGSGTQLSVL.

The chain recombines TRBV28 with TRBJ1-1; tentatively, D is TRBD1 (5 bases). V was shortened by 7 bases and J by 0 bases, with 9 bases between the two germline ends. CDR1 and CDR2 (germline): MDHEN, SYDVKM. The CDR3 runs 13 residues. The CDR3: CASTRGLNTEAFF. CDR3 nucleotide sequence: TGTGCCAGCACCCGGGGACTGAACACTGAAGCTTTCTTT.